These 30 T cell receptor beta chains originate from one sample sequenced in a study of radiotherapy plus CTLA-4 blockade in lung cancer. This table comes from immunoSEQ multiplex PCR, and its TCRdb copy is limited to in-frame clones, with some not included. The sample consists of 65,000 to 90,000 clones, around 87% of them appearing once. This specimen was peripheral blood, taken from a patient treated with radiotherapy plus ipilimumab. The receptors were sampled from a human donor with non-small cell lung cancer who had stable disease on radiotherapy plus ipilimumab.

CDR3 amino acids: CASSWTGGDSPLHF. DNA for the CDR3: TGTGCCAGCAGTTGGACAGGGGGCGATTCACCCCTCCACTTT. This chain connects TRBV2 to TRBJ1-6, with 11 nucleotides matching TRBD1. Per germline, CDR1 SNHLY and CDR2 FYNNEI. CDR3 length equals 14 residues. V lost 5 bases, J lost 8 bases, and 2 bases stayed unmatched.

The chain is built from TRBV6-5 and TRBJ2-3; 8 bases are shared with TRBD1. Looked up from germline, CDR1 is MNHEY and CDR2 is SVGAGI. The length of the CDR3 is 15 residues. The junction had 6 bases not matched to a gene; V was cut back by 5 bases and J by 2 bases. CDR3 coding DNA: TGTGCCAGCAGTCCCAACAGGGGGATCACAGATACGCAGTATTTT. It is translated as CASSPNRGITDTQYF.

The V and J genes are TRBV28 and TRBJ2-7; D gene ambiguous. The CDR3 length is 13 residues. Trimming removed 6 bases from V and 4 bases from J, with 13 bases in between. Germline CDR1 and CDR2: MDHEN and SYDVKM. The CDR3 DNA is TGTGCCAGCAGCATTGGGCGAGGTTACGAGCAGTACTTC. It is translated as CASSIGRGYEQYF. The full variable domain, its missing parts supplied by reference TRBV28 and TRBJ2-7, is DVKVTQSSRYLVKRTGEKVFLECVQDMDHENMFWYRQDPGLGLRLIYFSYDVKMKEKGDIPEGYSVSREKKERFSLILESASTNQTSMYLCASSIGRGYEQYFGPGTRLTVT.

CDR3 sequence reads: CASSSDRGLSSYNSPLHF. The CDR3 nucleotides are TGCGCCAGCAGCTCGGACAGGGGGCTTAGCTCCTATAATTCACCCCTCCACTTT. The rearrangement joins TRBV5-1 to TRBJ1-6; 11 bases fit TRBD1. Germline CDR1 and CDR2: SGHRS and YFSETQ. The CDR3 has 18 residues. With V trimmed by 3 bases and J by 0 bases, 5 bases remained unmatched.

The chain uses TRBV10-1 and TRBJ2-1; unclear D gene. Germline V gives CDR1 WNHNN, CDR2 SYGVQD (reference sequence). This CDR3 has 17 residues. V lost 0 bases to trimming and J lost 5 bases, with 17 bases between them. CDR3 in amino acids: CASSESTRPRAHNEQFF. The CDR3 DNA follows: TGCGCCAGCAGTGAGTCGACCAGGCCAAGGGCCCACAATGAGCAGTTCTTC.

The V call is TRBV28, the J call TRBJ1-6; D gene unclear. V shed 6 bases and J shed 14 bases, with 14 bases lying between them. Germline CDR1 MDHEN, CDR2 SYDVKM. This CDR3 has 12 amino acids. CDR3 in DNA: TGTGCCAGCAGCTCTGGGAGCGTGGCCCTCCACTTT. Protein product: CASSSGSVALHF.

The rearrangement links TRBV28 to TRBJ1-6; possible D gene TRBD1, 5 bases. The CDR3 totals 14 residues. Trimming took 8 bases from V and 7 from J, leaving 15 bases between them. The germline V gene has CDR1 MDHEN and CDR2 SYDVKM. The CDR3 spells CASRDPLGNSPLHF. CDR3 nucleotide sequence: TGTGCCAGCCGGGACCCTCTTGGGAATTCACCCCTCCACTTT.

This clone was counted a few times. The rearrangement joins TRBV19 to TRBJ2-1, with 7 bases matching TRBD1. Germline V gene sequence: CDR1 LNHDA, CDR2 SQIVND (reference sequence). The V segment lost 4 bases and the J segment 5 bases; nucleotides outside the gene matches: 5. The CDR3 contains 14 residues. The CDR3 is CASSTRTGDNEQFF. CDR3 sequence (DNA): TGTGCCAGTAGTACTAGAACAGGGGACAATGAGCAGTTCTTC.

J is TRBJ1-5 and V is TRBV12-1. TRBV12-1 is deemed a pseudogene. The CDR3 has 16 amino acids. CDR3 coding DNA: TGTGCCAGCATCACTAGGGGGGCGAGGGGCAATCAGCCCCAGCATTTT. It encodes CASITRGARGNQPQHF.

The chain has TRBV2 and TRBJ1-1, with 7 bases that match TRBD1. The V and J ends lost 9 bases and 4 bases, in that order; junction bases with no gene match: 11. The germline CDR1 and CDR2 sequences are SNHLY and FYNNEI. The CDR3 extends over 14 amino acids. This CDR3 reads CASRSPQGTTEAFF. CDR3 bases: TGTGCCAGTCGTTCTCCACAGGGGACCACTGAAGCTTTCTTT.

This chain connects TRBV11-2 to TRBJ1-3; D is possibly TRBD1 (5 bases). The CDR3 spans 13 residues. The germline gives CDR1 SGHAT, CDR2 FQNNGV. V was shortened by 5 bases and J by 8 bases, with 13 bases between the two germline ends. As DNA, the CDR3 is TGTGCCAGCAGCCCCCGGGGGAGGGACACCATATATTTT. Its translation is CASSPRGRDTIYF. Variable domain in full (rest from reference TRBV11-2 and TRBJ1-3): EAGVAQSPRYKIIEKRQSVAFWCNPISGHATLYWYQQILGQGPKLLIQFQNNGVVDDSQLPKDRFSAERLKGVDSTLKIQPAKLEDSAVYLCASSPRGRDTIYFGEGSWLTVV.

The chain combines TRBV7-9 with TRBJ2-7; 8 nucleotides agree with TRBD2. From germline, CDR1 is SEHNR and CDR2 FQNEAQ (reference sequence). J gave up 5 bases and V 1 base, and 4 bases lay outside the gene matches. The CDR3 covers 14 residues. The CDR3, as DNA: TGTGCCAGCAGCTTAGAGCGGGGGCGCAACGAGCAGTACTTC. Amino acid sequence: CASSLERGRNEQYF.

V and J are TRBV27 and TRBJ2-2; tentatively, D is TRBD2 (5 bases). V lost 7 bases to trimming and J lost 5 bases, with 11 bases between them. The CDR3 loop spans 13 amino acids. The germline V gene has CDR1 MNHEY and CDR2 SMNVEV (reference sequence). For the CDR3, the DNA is TGTGCCAGCACGAAGTCGGGGACCGGGGAGCTGTTTTTT. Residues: CASTKSGTGELFF.

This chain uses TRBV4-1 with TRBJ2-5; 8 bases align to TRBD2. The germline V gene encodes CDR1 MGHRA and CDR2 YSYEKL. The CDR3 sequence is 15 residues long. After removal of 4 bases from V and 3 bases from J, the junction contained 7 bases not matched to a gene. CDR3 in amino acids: CASSLSGVAKETQYF. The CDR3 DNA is TGCGCCAGCAGCCTTAGCGGGGTAGCTAAAGAGACCCAGTACTTC.

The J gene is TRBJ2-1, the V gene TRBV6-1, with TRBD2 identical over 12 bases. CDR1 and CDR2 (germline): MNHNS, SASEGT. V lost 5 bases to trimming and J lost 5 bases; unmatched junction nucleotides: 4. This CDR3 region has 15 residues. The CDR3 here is CASSTSGRSHNEQFF. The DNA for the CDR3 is TGTGCCAGCAGTACTAGCGGGAGGTCCCACAATGAGCAGTTCTTC.

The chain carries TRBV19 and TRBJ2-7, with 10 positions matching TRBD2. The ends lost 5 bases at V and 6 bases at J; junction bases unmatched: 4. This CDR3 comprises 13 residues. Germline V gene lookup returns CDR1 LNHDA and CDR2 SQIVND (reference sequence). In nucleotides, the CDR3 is TGTGCCAGTAGTTTCAAGCGGGGGGGCGAGCAGTACTTC. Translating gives CASSFKRGGEQYF.

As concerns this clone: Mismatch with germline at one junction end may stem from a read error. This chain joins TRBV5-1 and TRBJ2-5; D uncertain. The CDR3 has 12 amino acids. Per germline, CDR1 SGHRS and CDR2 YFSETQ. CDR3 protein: CASTLDHETQYF. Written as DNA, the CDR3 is TGCGCCAGCACCCTGGACCACGAGACCCAGTACTTC.

The CDR3 nucleotides read TGTGCCATCAGTGAGTCACCGAACATGAACACTGAAGCTTTCTTT. This translates into CAISESPNMNTEAFF. The rearrangement uses TRBV10-3 and TRBJ1-1, with unresolved D. V lost 0 bases and J lost 0, with 8 bases in between. The CDR3 totals 15 residues. The germline V gene has CDR1 ENHRY and CDR2 SYGVKD.

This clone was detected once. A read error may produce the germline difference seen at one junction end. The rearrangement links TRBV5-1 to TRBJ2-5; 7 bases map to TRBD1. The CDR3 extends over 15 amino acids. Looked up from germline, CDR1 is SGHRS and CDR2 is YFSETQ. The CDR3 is CASTLTTGPQETQYF. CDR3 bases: TGCGCCAGCACCTTGACGACAGGGCCCCAAGAGACCCAGTACTTC. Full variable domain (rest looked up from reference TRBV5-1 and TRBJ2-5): KAGVTQTPRYLIKTRGQQVTLSCSPISGHRSVSWYQQTPGQGLQFLFEYFSETQRNKGNFPGRFSGRQFSNSRSEMNVSTLELGDSALYLCASTLTTGPQETQYFGPGTRLLVL.

The CDR3 reads CASSPGNWDRLNEKLFF. DNA of the CDR3: TGTGCCAGCAGCCCCGGAAACTGGGACAGACTTAATGAAAAACTGTTTTTT. The chain recombines TRBV7-9 with TRBJ1-4, with 7 positions matching TRBD1. The CDR3 sequence is 17 residues long. Germline CDR1 reads SEHNR; CDR2 reads FQNEAQ (reference sequence). V lost 5 bases, J lost 4 bases, and 13 bases stayed unmatched.

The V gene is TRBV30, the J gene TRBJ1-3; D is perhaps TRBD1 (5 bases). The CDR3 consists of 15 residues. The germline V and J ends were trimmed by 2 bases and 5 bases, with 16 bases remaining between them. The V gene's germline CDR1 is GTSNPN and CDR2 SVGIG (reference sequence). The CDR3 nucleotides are TGTGCCTGGAGTAGATACCCAGGGACTAGAAACACCATATATTTT. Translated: CAWSRYPGTRNTIYF.

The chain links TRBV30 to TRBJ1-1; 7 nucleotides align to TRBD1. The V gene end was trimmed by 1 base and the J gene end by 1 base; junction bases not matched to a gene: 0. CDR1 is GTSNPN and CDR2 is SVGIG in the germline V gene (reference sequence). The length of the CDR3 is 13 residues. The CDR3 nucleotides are TGTGCCTGGAGTGGACAGGGGAACACTGAAGCTTTCTTT. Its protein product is CAWSGQGNTEAFF.

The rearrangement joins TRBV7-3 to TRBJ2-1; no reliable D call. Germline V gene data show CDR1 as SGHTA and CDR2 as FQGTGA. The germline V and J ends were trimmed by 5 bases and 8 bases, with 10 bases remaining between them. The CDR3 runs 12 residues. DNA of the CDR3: TGTGCCAGCAGCCTCGGTCTTGATGAGCAGTTCTTC. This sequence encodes CASSLGLDEQFF.

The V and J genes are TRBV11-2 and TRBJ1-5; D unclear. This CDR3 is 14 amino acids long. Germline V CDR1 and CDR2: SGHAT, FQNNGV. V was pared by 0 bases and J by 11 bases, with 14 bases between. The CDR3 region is CASSLEGNEGTQHF. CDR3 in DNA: TGTGCCAGCAGCTTAGAGGGCAATGAGGGAACCCAGCATTTT.

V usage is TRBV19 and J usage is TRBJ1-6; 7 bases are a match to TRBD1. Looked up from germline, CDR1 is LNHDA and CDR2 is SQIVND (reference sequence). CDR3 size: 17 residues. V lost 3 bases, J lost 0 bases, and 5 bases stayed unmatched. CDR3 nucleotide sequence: TGTGCCAGTAGTATTCAACAGGGGATCTCCTATAATTCACCCCTCCACTTT. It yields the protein CASSIQQGISYNSPLHF.

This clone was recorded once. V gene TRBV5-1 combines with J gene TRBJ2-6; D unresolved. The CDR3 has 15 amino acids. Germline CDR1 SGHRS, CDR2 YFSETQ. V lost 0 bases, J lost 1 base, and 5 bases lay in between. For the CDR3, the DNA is TGCGCCAGCAGCTTGGCCTTATCTGGGGCCAACGTCCTGACTTTC. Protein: CASSLALSGANVLTF.

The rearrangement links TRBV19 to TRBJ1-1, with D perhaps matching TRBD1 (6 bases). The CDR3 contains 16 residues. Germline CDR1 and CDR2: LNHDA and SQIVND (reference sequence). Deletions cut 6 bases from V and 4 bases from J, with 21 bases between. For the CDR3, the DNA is TGTGCCAGTAGAGGGGGGGTTGGTACGTGGAGCACTGAAGCTTTCTTT. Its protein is CASRGGVGTWSTEAFF.

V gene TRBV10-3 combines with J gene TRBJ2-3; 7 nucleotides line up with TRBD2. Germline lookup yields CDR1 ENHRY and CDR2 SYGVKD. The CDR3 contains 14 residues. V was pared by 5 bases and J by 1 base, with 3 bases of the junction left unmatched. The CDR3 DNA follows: TGTGCCATCAGTACTAGCGAACGCACAGATACGCAGTATTTT. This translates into CAISTSERTDTQYF.

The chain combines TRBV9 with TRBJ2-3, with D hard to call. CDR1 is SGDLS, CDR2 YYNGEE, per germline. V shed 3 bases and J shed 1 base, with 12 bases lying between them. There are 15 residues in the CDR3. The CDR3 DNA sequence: TGTGCCAGCAGCGCACACTTACGTGGCACAGATACGCAGTATTTT. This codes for CASSAHLRGTDTQYF.

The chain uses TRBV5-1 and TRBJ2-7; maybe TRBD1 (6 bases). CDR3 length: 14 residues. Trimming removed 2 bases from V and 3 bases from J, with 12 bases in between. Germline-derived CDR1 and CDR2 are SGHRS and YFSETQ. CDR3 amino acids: CASSFVRGYYEQYF. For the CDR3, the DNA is TGCGCCAGCAGCTTTGTCAGGGGTTACTACGAGCAGTACTTC.